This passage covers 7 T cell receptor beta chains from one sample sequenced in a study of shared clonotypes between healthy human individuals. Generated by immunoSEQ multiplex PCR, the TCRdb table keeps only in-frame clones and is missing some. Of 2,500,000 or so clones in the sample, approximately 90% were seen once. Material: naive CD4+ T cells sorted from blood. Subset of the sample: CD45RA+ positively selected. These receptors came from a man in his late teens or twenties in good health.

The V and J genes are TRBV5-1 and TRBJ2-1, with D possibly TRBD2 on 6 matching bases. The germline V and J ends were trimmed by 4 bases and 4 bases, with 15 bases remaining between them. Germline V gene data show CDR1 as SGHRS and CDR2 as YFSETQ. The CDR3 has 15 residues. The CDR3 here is CASSPSPGEYNEQFF. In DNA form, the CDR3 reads TGCGCCAGCAGCCCCTCCCCGGGGGAGTACAATGAGCAGTTCTTC.

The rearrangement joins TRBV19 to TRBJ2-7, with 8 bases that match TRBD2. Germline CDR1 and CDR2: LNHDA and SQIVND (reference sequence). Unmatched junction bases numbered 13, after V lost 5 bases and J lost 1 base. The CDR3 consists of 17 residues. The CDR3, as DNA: TGTGCCAGTAGTTCCCACGGCGCTAGCGGGCTGTCCTACGAGCAGTACTTC. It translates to CASSSHGASGLSYEQYF.

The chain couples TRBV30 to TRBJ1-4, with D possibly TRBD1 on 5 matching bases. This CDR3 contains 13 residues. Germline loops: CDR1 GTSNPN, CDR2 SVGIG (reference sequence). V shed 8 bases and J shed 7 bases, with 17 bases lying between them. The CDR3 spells CAGGNLVAEKLFF. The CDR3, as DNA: TGTGCCGGGGGTAACTTAGTGGCTGAAAAACTGTTTTTT. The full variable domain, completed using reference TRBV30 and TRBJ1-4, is SQTIHQWPATLVQPVGSPLSLECTVEGTSNPNLYWYRQAAGRGLQLLFYSVGIGQISSEVPQNLSASRPQDRQFILSSKKLLLSDSGFYLCAGGNLVAEKLFFGSGTQLSVL.

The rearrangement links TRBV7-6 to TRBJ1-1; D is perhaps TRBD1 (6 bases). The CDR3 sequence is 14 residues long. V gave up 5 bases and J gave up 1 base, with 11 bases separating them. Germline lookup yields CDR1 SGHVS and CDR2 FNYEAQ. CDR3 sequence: CASSAGGPNTEAFF. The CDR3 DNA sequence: TGTGCCAGCAGCGCGGGGGGCCCGAACACTGAAGCTTTCTTT.

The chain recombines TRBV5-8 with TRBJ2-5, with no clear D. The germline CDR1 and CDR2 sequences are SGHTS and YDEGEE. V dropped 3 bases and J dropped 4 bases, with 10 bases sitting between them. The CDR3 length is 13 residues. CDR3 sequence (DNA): TGTGCCAGCAGCTCTCGGACGGGAGAGACCCAGTACTTC. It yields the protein CASSSRTGETQYF.

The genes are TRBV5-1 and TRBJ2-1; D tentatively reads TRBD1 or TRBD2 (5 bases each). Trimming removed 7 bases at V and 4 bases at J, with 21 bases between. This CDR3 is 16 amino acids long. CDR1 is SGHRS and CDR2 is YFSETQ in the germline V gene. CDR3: CASFPAVLGVYNEQFF. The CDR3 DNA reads TGCGCCAGCTTTCCGGCGGTTTTGGGGGTTTACAATGAGCAGTTCTTC.

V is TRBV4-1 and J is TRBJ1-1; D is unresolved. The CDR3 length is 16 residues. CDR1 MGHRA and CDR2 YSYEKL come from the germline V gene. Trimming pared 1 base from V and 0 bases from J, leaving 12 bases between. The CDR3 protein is CASSQVLSPVNTEAFF. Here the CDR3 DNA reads TGCGCCAGCAGCCAAGTTCTTTCCCCAGTGAACACTGAAGCTTTCTTT.